This entry is about one T cell receptor beta chain. Its specificity is unknown. Clones were sequenced by immunoSEQ multiplex PCR, and TCRdb holds only the in-frame ones, with some missing. The sample has approximately 120,000 clones; roughly 95% are singletons. This sample was taken from a study of cytomegalovirus exposure and HLA in healthy donors. Whole-study findings and limits: Researchers catalogued roughly 150 TCR beta chains as cytomegalovirus-associated. Within the 120 validation repertoires, first-cohort TCR clusters tended to co-occur, according to a later analysis. Specific recognition of CMV antigens was confirmed in vitro for a few chains (all CMV-associated).

The CDR3 runs 15 residues. The germline CDR1 and CDR2 sequences are SGDLS and YYNGEE. The junction had 5 bases not matched to a gene; V was cut back by 2 bases and J by 8 bases. The approximately 120-subject validation cohort, separate from the approximately 660-subject first cohort, included the donors. The sequence came from a man between 18 and 35 years old in good health and CMV-seronegative. This chain connects TRBV9 to TRBJ2-1, with 12 bases fitting TRBD2. Sequenced: PBMCs. The CDR3 DNA reads TGTGCCAGCAGCGTGTGGACTAGCGGGACAGATGAGCAGTTCTTC. Translation gives CASSVWTSGTDEQFF.